The 5 T cell receptor beta chains presented below share a single source sample, sequenced in a study of T cell changes during pregnancy in multiple sclerosis. Generated by immunoSEQ multiplex PCR, the TCRdb table keeps only in-frame clones and is missing some. The sample has about 40,000 clones; more than 80% are singletons. Sequenced material: peripheral blood, taken before pregnancy. These receptors originate from a female donor with multiple sclerosis, enrolled in a pregnancy study.

The genes are TRBV27 and TRBJ2-3; possible D gene TRBD2, 6 bases. There are 15 residues in the CDR3. Trimming pared 5 bases from V and 6 bases from J, leaving 18 bases between. Germline V gives CDR1 MNHEY, CDR2 SMNVEV (reference sequence). CDR3 residues: CASSMWGESVDTQYF. CDR3 DNA: TGTGCCAGCAGTATGTGGGGGGAGTCCGTGGATACGCAGTATTTT.

This clone was counted a single time. This chain joins TRBV4-2 and TRBJ2-7, with D tentatively TRBD2 (7 bases). V shed 6 bases and J shed 3 bases, with 24 bases lying between them. The germline V gene encodes CDR1 LGHNA and CDR2 YNFKEQ. CDR3 size: 17 residues. The CDR3 loop reads CASSLNRGAPKSYEQYF. CDR3 DNA sequence: TGTGCCAGCAGTCTCAACCGGGGGGCCCCAAAGAGCTACGAGCAGTACTTC.

The chain joins TRBV21-1 to TRBJ1-1; the listed D gene, TRBD1, was not tested against the DNA. TRBV21-1 is a listed pseudogene. The CDR3 contains 14 residues. In DNA, the CDR3 is TGTGCCAGCAGCAAAGCCTCAGGGCGTACTGAAGCTTTCTTT. Amino acids: CASSKASGRTEAFF.

This clone was counted a single time. The rearrangement uses TRBV2 and TRBJ2-7, with TRBD1 matching 7 bases. With V trimmed by 5 bases and J by 6 bases, 4 bases remained unmatched. The CDR3 sequence is 12 residues long. Germline V gene sequence: CDR1 SNHLY, CDR2 FYNNEI. CDR3 sequence reads: CASSTGVVEQYF. As DNA, the CDR3 is TGTGCCAGCAGTACAGGGGTCGTCGAGCAGTACTTC.

This chain joins TRBV5-4 and TRBJ2-7; the match to TRBD2 covers 10 bases. With 4 bases clipped from V and 2 bases from J, the junction kept 9 bases outside the gene matches. This CDR3 has 16 residues. The germline V gene encodes CDR1 SGHNT and CDR2 YYREEE (reference sequence). DNA for the CDR3: TGTGCCAGCAGCACGGCTAGCGGGAGTTCCCCCTACGAGCAGTACTTC. Its translation is CASSTASGSSPYEQYF.